This T cell receptor (beta chain) was observed in a study of regulatory T cells in long-lasting Graves disease. Study outcomes and limitations: Persistent disease exhibited a predilection for TRBV28, TRBJ1-2 and TRBJ2-5.

Through Arm-PCR of CDR3 regions and iRepertoire HTBI primers, TCR beta libraries were built. From the multiplex PCR reads, TCRdb called clonotypes with MiXCR, one entry per CDR3 protein. The sample holds some 400,000 distinct CDR3 sequences, 14% to 15% seen once. Germline lookup yields CDR1 LNHDA and CDR2 SQIVND (reference sequence). V was clipped by 3 bases and J by 7 bases, with 13 bases between them. The length of the CDR3 is 14 residues. On this clonotype: Its antigen is unidentified.

Noted time point: newly diagnosed GD, antithyroid drugs for less than 3 months. Construction of the TCR library relied on RNA isolated from PBMCs. An endocrinology department in Xi'an, China, supplied the patients. Another study also made use of these data, one on T cells in Graves' hyperthyroidism and ophthalmopathy.

Sequenced material: peripheral blood mononuclear cells (PBMCs), taken at new diagnosis, from a patient treated with antithyroid drugs. This clonotype was obtained from a woman aged 30 to 39 with Graves disease. The chain couples TRBV19 to TRBJ1-5, with D perhaps TRBD1 (6 bases). The CDR3 protein is CASSMAGVGQPQHF. As DNA, the CDR3 is TGTGCCAGTAGTATGGCAGGGGTCGGGCAGCCCCAGCATTTT.